The TCR beta chain under discussion was sequenced for a study of monozygotic twins with inflammatory bowel disease (dated by TCRdb to 2018 to 2020). At the level of the whole study: In total, approximately 30 monozygotic twin pairs made up the full study: 19 Danish pairs, all IBD-discordant, plus nine German pairs, of which four were IBD-concordant and five were IBD-discordant. Each individual had, on average, about 151 000 unique TCRalpha sequences and 181 000 unique TCRbeta sequences available for analysis. Within discordant pairs, disease-associated traits were sought mainly by comparing IBD patients with their genetically identical healthy co-twins.

To note about this clonotype: It lacks a known antigen.

Library prep was done by 5' RACE. Preparation of each TCR library used about 4,000 ng of total RNA. cDNA was synthesized with SMARTScribe reverse transcriptase in eight separate reactions per sample. Unique molecular identifiers containing a 6-nucleotide sample barcode were introduced through template switching during cDNA synthesis. Amplification of TCRalpha and TCRbeta cDNA involved two nested PCRs of approximately 16 and 10 cycles, and each PCR was followed by bead purification. Before amplification, the cDNA was treated with uracil DNA-glycosylase and purified using the QIAquick PCR purification kit. The second PCR added Illumina TruSeq-compatible adapters along with sample-specific barcodes. Library quality and concentration were assessed using TapeStation and Qubit, and about 4.7 ng of each library was pooled. Sequencing of pooled libraries was carried out on an Illumina HiSeq2500 single-index Rapid Run using 2 x 100 bp reads and custom sequencing primers. For the original study's pipeline: MiGEC version 1.2.6 was used for UMI-based consensus assembly, which corrected PCR and sequencing errors. MiXCR version 2.1.1 handled V(D)J alignment, clonotype assembly and CDR3 extraction. To normalise gene usage, clonotype sharing and MAIT/NKT TCR abundance, the analysis used the top 1000, 10 000 and 20 000 clonotypes per sample. After downsampling to 27 000 UMIs, diversity was calculated as the inverse Simpson index using the vegan R package. Paired Mann-Whitney U tests were applied to discordant twin pairs, with Benjamini-Hochberg correction for multiple testing. One entry per CDR3 protein sequence results from the TCRdb reprocessing of the reads, with DNA left out. For this entry, the V and J calls and clone size follow TCRdb and not the study's own pipeline. The sample table gives about 380,000 distinct CDR3 sequences. The ten most abundant clones make up just over 2.5% of the sample.

Overall study results and their limits: Measured by the inverse Simpson index, TCRbeta repertoire diversity was lower in IBD patients than in their healthy co-twins. Differing immunosuppressive treatments among patients may have added background noise and inter-individual variability to the repertoires. Repertoire similarity did not differ between concordant and discordant twins, which could be due to limited statistical power. No single strong signal or clonotype linked to IBD turned up in the results, so the idea that one exists was not supported. Different T cell subtypes could not be distinguished in the analysis. Fewer clonotypes were shared with other individuals by IBD patients than by healthy twins, most markedly in patients showing signs of disease activity.

From each donor, a roughly 2.5 ml peripheral blood sample was collected into PAXgene tubes and kept at -80 degrees C. Total RNA was isolated from whole blood with the PAXgene blood miRNA kit on an automated QIAcube, without T cell sorting. Deep TCRalpha and TCRbeta repertoire profiling with unique molecular barcoding was performed on peripheral blood of monozygotic twin pairs concordant or discordant for inflammatory bowel disease. Smoking habits were recorded for all twin pairs, with individuals classified as current, former or never smokers. Per the germline V gene, SGHTA is the CDR1 and FQGNSA is the CDR2. The CDR3, cysteine through phenylalanine, is 15 amino acids long. No DNA is listed.

The chain is encoded by TRBV7-2 joined to TRBJ1-2; TCRdb lists TRBD1, though no DNA is available to test this call. The sample taken for sequencing was blood. The sequence was collected from a human donor with ulcerative colitis or Crohn's disease, or a healthy co-twin of an affected twin (not recorded which). Here the CDR3 is given as CASSRQGVGNYGYTF.